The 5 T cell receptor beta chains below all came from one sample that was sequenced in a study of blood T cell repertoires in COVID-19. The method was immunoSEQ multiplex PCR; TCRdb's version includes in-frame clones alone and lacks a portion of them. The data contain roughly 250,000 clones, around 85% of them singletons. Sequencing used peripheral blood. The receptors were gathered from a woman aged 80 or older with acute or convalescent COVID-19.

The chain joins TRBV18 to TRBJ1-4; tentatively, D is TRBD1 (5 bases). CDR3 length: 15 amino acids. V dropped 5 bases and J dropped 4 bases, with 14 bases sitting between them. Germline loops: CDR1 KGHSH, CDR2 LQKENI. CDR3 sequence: CASSSSPGFNEKLFF. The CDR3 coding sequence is TGTGCCAGCTCATCGTCCCCAGGGTTTAATGAAAAACTGTTTTTT.

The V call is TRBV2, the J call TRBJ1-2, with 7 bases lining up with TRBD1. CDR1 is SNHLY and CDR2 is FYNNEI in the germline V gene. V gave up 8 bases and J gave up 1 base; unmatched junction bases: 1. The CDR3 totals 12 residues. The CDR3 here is CASGTDNYGYTF. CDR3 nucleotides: TGTGCCAGCGGGACAGATAACTATGGCTACACCTTC.

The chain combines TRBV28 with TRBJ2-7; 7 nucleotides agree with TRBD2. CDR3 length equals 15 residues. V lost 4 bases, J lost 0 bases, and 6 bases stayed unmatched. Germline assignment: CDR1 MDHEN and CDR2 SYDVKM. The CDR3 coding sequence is TGTGCCAGCAGTTCCCTAGCGGCCAGCTCCTACGAGCAGTACTTC. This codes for CASSSLAASSYEQYF.

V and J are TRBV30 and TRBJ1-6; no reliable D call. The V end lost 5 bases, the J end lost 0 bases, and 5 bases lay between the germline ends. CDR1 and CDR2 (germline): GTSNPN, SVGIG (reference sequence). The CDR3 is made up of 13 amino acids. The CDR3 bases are TGTGCCTGGGGTCGCTCCTATAATTCACCCCTCCACTTT. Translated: CAWGRSYNSPLHF. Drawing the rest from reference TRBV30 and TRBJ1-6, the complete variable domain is SQTIHQWPATLVQPVGSPLSLECTVEGTSNPNLYWYRQAAGRGLQLLFYSVGIGQISSEVPQNLSASRPQDRQFILSSKKLLLSDSGFYLCAWGRSYNSPLHFGNGTRLTVT.

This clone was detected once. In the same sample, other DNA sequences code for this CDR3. The CDR3 loop reads CASSQGAEQFF. The CDR3 nucleotides are TGTGCCAGCAGCCAAGGTGCGGAGCAGTTCTTC. V usage is TRBV3-1 (or the pseudogene TRBV3-2) and J usage is TRBJ2-1, with D uncertain. Trimming left V 1 base short and J 10 bases short, with 5 bases between. The CDR3 sequence is 11 residues long. Germline CDR1 LGHDT, CDR2 YNNKEL (reference sequence).